These T cell receptor beta chains were read from a single sample in a study of blood T cell repertoires in COVID-19. The repertoire was sequenced with immunoSEQ multiplex PCR; TCRdb's copy has only in-frame clones and lacks some. The table has approximately 150,000 clones, about 85% seen once. The sequenced sample consisted of peripheral blood. The receptors here all came from a human donor with COVID-19, enrolled during active disease. The donor label of this sample is uncertain. Each CDR3 is given with its conserved first and last residue. The order of the fields is J gene, D gene, CDR3 length, V gene, clone size, CDR3 protein, CDR3 DNA. A D gene is named only where the DNA matches it firmly. Expanded clones get a size class; other rows say once, few or many, or leave the size out.

TRBJ2-7,TRBD1,16,TRBV5-6,.,CASSTGTGALVGEQYF,TGTGCCAGCAGCACCGGGACAGGGGCGTTGGTAGGGGAGCAGTACTTC
TRBJ1-5,.,15,TRBV5-4,.,CASSWGGGGNQPQHF,TGTGCCAGCAGCTGGGGGGGTGGGGGCAATCAGCCCCAGCATTTT
TRBJ1-6,.,13,TRBV6-4,.,CASSVEGTGPLHF,TGTGCCAGCAGTGTTGAGGGCACCGGACCCCTCCACTTT
TRBJ2-7,TRBD1,13,TRBV5-1,.,CASTPGQGAEQYF,TGCGCCAGCACCCCGGGACAGGGTGCCGAGCAGTACTTC
TRBJ1-5,TRBD1,15,TRBV2,.,CASRDRGNSNQPQHF,TGTGCCAGCAGGGACAGGGGCAATAGCAATCAGCCCCAGCATTTT
TRBJ2-1,.,11,TRBV27,.,CASSKRDKKFF,TGTGCCAGCAGTAAGAGGGACAAAAAGTTCTTC
TRBJ1-2,.,15,TRBV2,once,CATTHPGDQAYGYTF,TGTGCCACCACTCACCCGGGGGATCAGGCCTATGGCTACACCTTC
TRBJ1-2,.,16,TRBV3-1/TRBV3-2,.,CASSPVGVGGHYGYTF,TGTGCCAGCAGCCCGGTCGGGGTAGGGGGTCACTATGGCTACACCTTC
TRBJ1-1,TRBD1,14,TRBV19,.,CASSILSGGTEAFF,TGTGCCAGTAGTATCCTCTCAGGGGGCACTGAAGCTTTCTTT
TRBJ2-5,TRBD2,14,TRBV5-5,.,CASSSYLGGETQYF,TGTGCCAGCAGCTCCTACCTGGGGGGGGAGACCCAGTACTTC
TRBJ2-2,.,13,TRBV27,.,CASSLLFGGELFF,TGTGCCAGCAGTTTACTCTTCGGCGGGGAGCTGTTTTTT